This TCR beta chain was captured in a study of T cells in Graves' hyperthyroidism and ophthalmopathy. Study results and limitations: Stable hyperthyroidism and ophthalmopathy were separated using 13 V-J signatures.

CDR1 and CDR2 (germline): MDHEN, SYDVKM. The CDR3 has 16 amino acids. V dropped 5 bases and J dropped 0; count of bases not matched to a gene: 8. A NOSPECS grade of at least 4, a Clinical Activity Score of at least 3 and duration under 3 months were recorded in ophthalmopathy patients. Lactation, pregnancy, other autoimmune disease or uncontrolled infection excluded patients. This clonotype appeared many times. Its specificity is not known. Amplification of TCR beta CDR3 regions used RNA as the template. HTBI primers were employed in a first-round RT-PCR of the TCR CDR3. TCRdb reprocessed the multiplex PCR reads via MiXCR and lists one record per CDR3 protein. The data show roughly 600,000 distinct CDR3 sequences, approximately 15% seen once.

The receptor comes from a woman aged 50 to 60 with Graves' ophthalmopathy. Sequenced: blood. The chain is built from TRBV28 and TRBJ1-1; 8 bases line up with TRBD1. The CDR3 nucleotides are TGTGCCAGCAGTCTTCGGACAGGGCCCCTGAACACTGAAGCTTTCTTT. It translates to CASSLRTGPLNTEAFF.